What follows describes a single T cell receptor (beta chain). As yet, its antigen is unknown. One entry per CDR3 protein, called by TCRdb with MiXCR from the 5' RACE reads. This table has about 73,000 distinct CDR3 sequences, almost 8% appearing once. This sample is part of a study of T cells after yellow fever vaccination. Turning to the study itself: SMART-Seq v4 Ultra Low Input served to prepare low-cell-number fractions. Broader study findings: It was a small share of clonotypes that appeared in both CD4 and CD8 compartments. The study found a weaker secondary response that peaked faster, day 5 versus 15. Abundant clonotypes from the bulk population could get into FACS-sorted repertoires as contaminants.

This receptor was identified in a man in his thirties or forties who received the YFV17D yellow fever vaccine. The starting material was CD8+ T cells sorted from PBMCs, obtained on the day of the yellow fever booster vaccination.

This CDR3 is CASRHRGETQYF. The DNA for the CDR3 is TGTGCCAGCAGACACAGGGGGGAGACCCAGTACTTC. This chain links TRBV6-6 with TRBJ2-5; 8 bases align to TRBD1. The V segment lost 6 bases and the J segment 5 bases; nucleotides outside the gene matches: 2. The CDR3 is made up of 12 amino acids. Germline loops: CDR1 MNHNY, CDR2 SVGAGI (reference sequence).